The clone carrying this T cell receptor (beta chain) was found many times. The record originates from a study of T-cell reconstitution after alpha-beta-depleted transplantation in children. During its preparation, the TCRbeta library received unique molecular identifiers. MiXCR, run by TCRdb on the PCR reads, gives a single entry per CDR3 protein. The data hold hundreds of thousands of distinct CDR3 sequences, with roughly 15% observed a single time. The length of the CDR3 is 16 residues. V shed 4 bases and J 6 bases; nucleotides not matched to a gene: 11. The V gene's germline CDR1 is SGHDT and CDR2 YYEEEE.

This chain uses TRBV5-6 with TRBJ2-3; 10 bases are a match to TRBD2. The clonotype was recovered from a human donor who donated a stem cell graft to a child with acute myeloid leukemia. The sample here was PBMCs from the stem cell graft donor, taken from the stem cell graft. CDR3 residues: CASSKGLALVLDTQYF. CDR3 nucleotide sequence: TGTGCCAGCAGCAAGGGACTAGCGCTTGTGTTGGATACGCAGTATTTT.